These T cell receptor beta chains were read from a single sample in a study of blood T cell repertoires in COVID-19. This table comes from immunoSEQ multiplex PCR, and its TCRdb copy is limited to in-frame clones, with some not included. The table has roughly 350,000 clones, about nine tenths seen once. The sequencing input was peripheral blood. Source of these receptors: a woman in her fifties or sixties with COVID-19, enrolled during active disease. Both conserved end residues are part of each CDR3. A D gene is named only where the DNA matches it firmly. The size entry is marked missing in some rows and otherwise reads once, few, many or a size class.

CDR3nt: TGCGCCAGCAGTCTGACTAGCGGGAGGGCCCTCGGGTCCTACCAGCAGTACTTC; CDR3aa: CASSLTSGRALGSYQQYF; j_gene: TRBJ2-7; abundance: -; d_gene: TRBD2; v_gene: TRBV5-1
CDR3nt: TGCAGTGCTAATGACCCGGGACAGGGTTACGAAAAACTGTTTTTT; CDR3aa: CSANDPGQGYEKLFF; j_gene: TRBJ1-4; abundance: -; d_gene: TRBD1; v_gene: TRBV20-1
CDR3nt: TGTGCCAGCAGTCCTCGGACAGGGGGGTACTATGGCTACACCTTC; CDR3aa: CASSPRTGGYYGYTF; j_gene: TRBJ1-2; abundance: once; d_gene: TRBD1; v_gene: TRBV27
CDR3nt: TGTACCAGCAGCTTAAGGGACAGCGTTCAGCCCCAGCATTTT; CDR3aa: CTSSLRDSVQPQHF; j_gene: TRBJ1-5; abundance: -; d_gene: TRBD1; v_gene: TRBV7-8
CDR3nt: TGTGCCACCAGCAGAACCCGACAGAGCTCCTACAATGAGCAGTTCTTC; CDR3aa: CATSRTRQSSYNEQFF; j_gene: TRBJ2-1; abundance: -; d_gene: -; v_gene: TRBV15
CDR3nt: TGTGCCAGCAGCGGGACAGGGAATTCCTATGGCTACACCTTC; CDR3aa: CASSGTGNSYGYTF; j_gene: TRBJ1-2; abundance: -; d_gene: TRBD1; v_gene: TRBV7-2
CDR3nt: TGCGCCAGCAGCTTGTCACAGGGTACCACTGAAGCTTTCTTT; CDR3aa: CASSLSQGTTEAFF; j_gene: TRBJ1-1; abundance: -; d_gene: -; v_gene: TRBV5-1
CDR3nt: TGTGCCAGCAGTTATAAGCGGGGCTCCTCCTACGAGCAGTACTTC; CDR3aa: CASSYKRGSSYEQYF; j_gene: TRBJ2-7; abundance: -; d_gene: TRBD2; v_gene: TRBV6-5
CDR3nt: TGTGCCAGCAGTAACTACGGGTCAACTAATGAAAAACTGTTTTTT; CDR3aa: CASSNYGSTNEKLFF; j_gene: TRBJ1-4; abundance: -; d_gene: -; v_gene: TRBV28
CDR3nt: TGCGCCAGCAGCCCCCGCGGACTAGCGGGGAATTCGGCGGTAAACAATGAGCAGTTCTTC; CDR3aa: CASSPRGLAGNSAVNNEQFF; j_gene: TRBJ2-1; abundance: -; d_gene: TRBD2; v_gene: TRBV4-1
CDR3nt: TGCGCCAGCAGCCAAGAGGTGGGGCAGCGATATGGCTACACCTTC; CDR3aa: CASSQEVGQRYGYTF; j_gene: TRBJ1-2; abundance: -; d_gene: -; v_gene: TRBV4-3
CDR3nt: TGTGCCAGCAGAGGACAGGAGAGCTCTGGAAACACCATATATTTT; CDR3aa: CASRGQESSGNTIYF; j_gene: TRBJ1-3; abundance: -; d_gene: TRBD1; v_gene: TRBV5-6
CDR3nt: TGTGCCAGTAGATTCGGGGGGGAGACCCAGTACTTC; CDR3aa: CASRFGGETQYF; j_gene: TRBJ2-5; abundance: -; d_gene: TRBD2; v_gene: TRBV2
CDR3nt: TGCGCCAGCAGCACAAGTACAGGGCGTCTGGTCACTGAAGCTTTCTTT; CDR3aa: CASSTSTGRLVTEAFF; j_gene: TRBJ1-1; abundance: once; d_gene: -; v_gene: TRBV4-1
CDR3nt: TGTGCCAGCAGCTTAGGACTAGCGCTGAGCACCGGGGAGCTGTTTTTT; CDR3aa: CASSLGLALSTGELFF; j_gene: TRBJ2-2; abundance: -; d_gene: TRBD2; v_gene: TRBV11-2
CDR3nt: TGTGCCAGCAGCCCCCTTCTTCGCAATGAGCAGTTCTTC; CDR3aa: CASSPLLRNEQFF; j_gene: TRBJ2-1; abundance: -; d_gene: -; v_gene: TRBV7-2
CDR3nt: TGTGCCTGGGCTGCCGGGACAGACTACAATGAGCAGTTCTTC; CDR3aa: CAWAAGTDYNEQFF; j_gene: TRBJ2-1; abundance: -; d_gene: TRBD1; v_gene: TRBV30
CDR3nt: TGTGCCAGCAGTGAAAGCGTAAAGTACCAAGAGACCCAGTACTTC; CDR3aa: CASSESVKYQETQYF; j_gene: TRBJ2-5; abundance: -; d_gene: -; v_gene: TRBV25-1
CDR3nt: TGCGCCAGCAGCCGGACAGGGACCCTTGGAAATTCACCCCTCCACTTT; CDR3aa: CASSRTGTLGNSPLHF; j_gene: TRBJ1-6; abundance: -; d_gene: TRBD1; v_gene: TRBV4-1
CDR3nt: TGTGCCAGCAGCTTGGTCGGGGGGACAGGGAATGAAAAACTGTTTTTT; CDR3aa: CASSLVGGTGNEKLFF; j_gene: TRBJ1-4; abundance: -; d_gene: TRBD1; v_gene: TRBV5-4
CDR3nt: TGTGCCAGCAGCTTAGCGCGGGGTAGCGGGACACAAGAGACCCAGTACTTC; CDR3aa: CASSLARGSGTQETQYF; j_gene: TRBJ2-5; abundance: medium-sized; d_gene: TRBD2; v_gene: TRBV7-2
CDR3nt: TGTGCCAGCAGTCGATCAGCGGGCCCGGGGTTCTTC; CDR3aa: CASSRSAGPGFF; j_gene: TRBJ2-1; abundance: -; d_gene: -; v_gene: TRBV3-1/TRBV3-2
CDR3nt: TGTGCCAGCAGCGTTAGCGGGAGGGCCGGCTACGAGCAGTACTTC; CDR3aa: CASSVSGRAGYEQYF; j_gene: TRBJ2-7; abundance: -; d_gene: TRBD2; v_gene: TRBV5-4
CDR3nt: TGTGCCAGCAGTCCACAGGGGGGGGACACTGAAGCTTTCTTT; CDR3aa: CASSPQGGDTEAFF; j_gene: TRBJ1-1; abundance: once; d_gene: TRBD1; v_gene: TRBV6-5
CDR3nt: TGTGCCAGTAGTATAATAGGGGGCGGGGAAAAACTGTTTTTT; CDR3aa: CASSIIGGGEKLFF; j_gene: TRBJ1-4; abundance: once; d_gene: TRBD1; v_gene: TRBV19
CDR3nt: TGTGCCAGCAAATACGACAGGACGAACACCGGGGAGCTGTTTTTT; CDR3aa: CASKYDRTNTGELFF; j_gene: TRBJ2-2; abundance: -; d_gene: -; v_gene: TRBV6-6
CDR3nt: TGCGCCAGTATTCGCCCGGGACAATTTTACTACAATGAGCAGTTCTTC; CDR3aa: CASIRPGQFYYNEQFF; j_gene: TRBJ2-1; abundance: -; d_gene: -; v_gene: TRBV10-2
CDR3nt: TGTGCCAGCAGCTTGGGTCAGGGAATCCGAAACACCATATATTTT; CDR3aa: CASSLGQGIRNTIYF; j_gene: TRBJ1-3; abundance: -; d_gene: -; v_gene: TRBV5-6
CDR3nt: TGTGCCAGCAGTAGTATCGGGAATGGCTACACCTTC; CDR3aa: CASSSIGNGYTF; j_gene: TRBJ1-2; abundance: -; d_gene: -; v_gene: TRBV6-2/TRBV6-3
CDR3nt: TGCGCCAGCAGCTTGCTACGGGGCAATGAGCAGTTCTTC; CDR3aa: CASSLLRGNEQFF; j_gene: TRBJ2-1; abundance: -; d_gene: -; v_gene: TRBV5-1
CDR3nt: TGTGCCAGCTCACCTGGACTAGTGGATGAGCAGTTCTTC; CDR3aa: CASSPGLVDEQFF; j_gene: TRBJ2-1; abundance: few; d_gene: TRBD2; v_gene: TRBV18
CDR3nt: TGTGCCTGGAGTGGCGCCCGGGACAGGGGCACTGAAGCTTTCTTT; CDR3aa: CAWSGARDRGTEAFF; j_gene: TRBJ1-1; abundance: -; d_gene: TRBD1; v_gene: TRBV30
CDR3nt: TGTGCCAGCAGTGGCCCTACAGGGGTGTCCTACAATGAGCAGTTCTTC; CDR3aa: CASSGPTGVSYNEQFF; j_gene: TRBJ2-1; abundance: -; d_gene: TRBD1; v_gene: TRBV28
CDR3nt: TGCGCCAGCAGCCAAGATCAGTTCGGGACAGACTACGAGCAGTACTTC; CDR3aa: CASSQDQFGTDYEQYF; j_gene: TRBJ2-7; abundance: -; d_gene: TRBD1; v_gene: TRBV4-1
CDR3nt: TGTGCCACCGGTGAAAGCGGGAGGGCCTTAGCCGGTACTCTCACAGATACGCAGTATTTT; CDR3aa: CATGESGRALAGTLTDTQYF; j_gene: TRBJ2-3; abundance: -; d_gene: TRBD2; v_gene: TRBV15
CDR3nt: TGTGCCTGGAGTGGACAGGGGGTTACACCCCTCCACTTT; CDR3aa: CAWSGQGVTPLHF; j_gene: TRBJ1-6; abundance: few; d_gene: TRBD1; v_gene: TRBV30
CDR3nt: TGTGCCACCAGTGAGGCGACAGGGGTCGTTGCAACTAATGAAAAACTGTTTTTT; CDR3aa: CATSEATGVVATNEKLFF; j_gene: TRBJ1-4; abundance: -; d_gene: TRBD1; v_gene: TRBV24-1
CDR3nt: TGCGCCAGCAGCTTGTTCCAGGGCAATGAAAAACTGTTTTTT; CDR3aa: CASSLFQGNEKLFF; j_gene: TRBJ1-4; abundance: -; d_gene: -; v_gene: TRBV5-1
CDR3nt: TGTGCCAGCACCTTAATCCCTAGCTCTGGGGCCAACGTCCTGACTTTC; CDR3aa: CASTLIPSSGANVLTF; j_gene: TRBJ2-6; abundance: -; d_gene: -; v_gene: TRBV7-6
CDR3nt: TGTGCCTGGGCCACACAGGGAGCGGGGCAGCCCCAGCATTTT; CDR3aa: CAWATQGAGQPQHF; j_gene: TRBJ1-5; abundance: -; d_gene: -; v_gene: TRBV30
CDR3nt: TGTGCCAGCAGCTTAGGGCCCCGGGGGTCCTACGAGCAGTACTTC; CDR3aa: CASSLGPRGSYEQYF; j_gene: TRBJ2-7; abundance: -; d_gene: -; v_gene: TRBV11-2
CDR3nt: TGTGCCAGCAGCTTTTTCGGACAGTACGGACTTGTCTACAATGAGCAGTTCTTC; CDR3aa: CASSFFGQYGLVYNEQFF; j_gene: TRBJ2-1; abundance: -; d_gene: -; v_gene: TRBV5-8
CDR3nt: TGTGCCAGCAGTTACTCGAAGGGACTTTCCTCCGAGCAGTACTTC; CDR3aa: CASSYSKGLSSEQYF; j_gene: TRBJ2-7; abundance: -; d_gene: -; v_gene: TRBV6-6
CDR3nt: TGTGCCAGCAGCAACCCTCAAGGGGCAGATACGCAGTATTTT; CDR3aa: CASSNPQGADTQYF; j_gene: TRBJ2-3; abundance: -; d_gene: -; v_gene: TRBV4-2
CDR3nt: TGCGCCAGCAGCCAAGTCCCAGGGGGCGCCATGAACACTGAAGCTTTCTTT; CDR3aa: CASSQVPGGAMNTEAFF; j_gene: TRBJ1-1; abundance: -; d_gene: TRBD1; v_gene: TRBV4-1